This T cell receptor beta chain is from a study of ipilimumab plus nivolumab after autologous stem cell transplantation. Looking at the study overall: The DLBCL group included primary refractory and relapsed cases.

Patients got ipilimumab 1 mg/kg beginning 14 to 28 days post-transplant. Patients got 3 mg/kg IV nivolumab weeks 1, 4, 7, 10, then biweekly through week 26. V lost 0 bases and J lost 7; bases outside the gene matches: 7. The CDR3 contains 16 residues. Germline-derived CDR1 and CDR2 are MGHRA and YSYEKL. Assay used: immunoSEQ multiplex PCR; TCRdb lists only in-frame clones, some missing. The sample lists 20,000 to 25,000 clones, roughly 69% occurring once. The V gene is TRBV4-1, the J gene TRBJ2-7, with TRBD1 identical over 12 bases. The input for sequencing was PBMCs, taken in a trial of ipilimumab plus nivolumab as post-transplant consolidation. This sequence was found in a male donor with diffuse large B-cell lymphoma. The CDR3 spells CASSQDRGQGAREQYF. Here the CDR3 DNA reads TGCGCCAGCAGCCAAGATAGGGGACAGGGGGCCAGAGAGCAGTACTTC.